This paragraph covers one T cell receptor beta chain sequence. This record comes from a study of blood T cell repertoires in COVID-19. V was clipped by 4 bases and J by 4 bases, with 15 bases between them. Germline V gives CDR1 SGHDT, CDR2 YYEEEE. The CDR3 sequence is 16 residues long. Clones were read by immunoSEQ multiplex PCR, and TCRdb kept only the in-frame ones, dropping some. The table has under 85,000 clones, approximately 80% seen once. The receptor was derived from a man aged 25 to 45 with COVID-19, enrolled during active disease. The genes are TRBV5-6 and TRBJ1-6; D is ambiguous. The sequenced sample was peripheral blood. DNA of the CDR3: TGTGCCAGCAGCCTCTCACGCGGGTCTTATAATTCACCCCTCCACTTT. Translating it yields CASSLSRGSYNSPLHF.